Each of the 2 T cell receptor beta chains below was sequenced from the same sample in a study of blood T cell repertoires in COVID-19. The repertoire was sequenced with immunoSEQ multiplex PCR; TCRdb's copy has only in-frame clones and lacks some. The profile shows roughly 190,000 clones, 86% of them singletons. Sample: PBMCs or T cells enriched from blood (not recorded which). These TCRs come from a middle-aged woman in a cohort exposed to, infected with or recovered from COVID-19 (not recorded which).

J is TRBJ2-1 and V is TRBV9; 9 bases line up with TRBD2. The J segment lost 9 bases and the V segment lost 4 bases, leaving 11 bases of the junction unmatched. CDR3 length equals 15 residues. Germline V gene data show CDR1 as SGDLS and CDR2 as YYNGEE. CDR3 amino acids: CASSIQREAVFEQFF. Written as DNA, the CDR3 is TGTGCCAGCAGCATCCAGCGGGAGGCCGTATTTGAGCAGTTCTTC.

The V call is TRBV7-6, the J call TRBJ2-3, with a possible D match to TRBD2 (7 bases). Germline V gives CDR1 SGHVS, CDR2 FNYEAQ. The germline V and J ends were trimmed by 1 base and 5 bases, with 16 bases remaining between them. The CDR3 covers 16 residues. CDR3 nucleotides: TGTGCCAGCAGCTTAGAGAAGGGGGGGCGGGGAGATACGCAGTATTTT. Residues: CASSLEKGGRGDTQYF.